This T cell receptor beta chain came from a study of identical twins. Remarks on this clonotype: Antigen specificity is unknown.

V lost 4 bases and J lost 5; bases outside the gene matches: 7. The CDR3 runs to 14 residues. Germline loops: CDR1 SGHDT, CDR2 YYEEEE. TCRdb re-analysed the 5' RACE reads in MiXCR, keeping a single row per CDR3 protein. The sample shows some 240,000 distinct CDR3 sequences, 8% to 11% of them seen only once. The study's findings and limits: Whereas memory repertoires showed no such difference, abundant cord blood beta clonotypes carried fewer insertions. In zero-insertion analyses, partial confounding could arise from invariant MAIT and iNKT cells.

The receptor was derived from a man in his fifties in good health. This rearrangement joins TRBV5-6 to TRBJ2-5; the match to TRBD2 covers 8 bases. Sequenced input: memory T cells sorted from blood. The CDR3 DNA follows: TGTGCCAGCAGCACGCTAGCGGGTGGGGAGACCCAGTACTTC. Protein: CASSTLAGGETQYF.